This T cell receptor (beta chain) was recovered during a study of patients and donors after allogeneic stem cell transplantation. V lost 2 bases to trimming and J lost 7 bases, with 5 bases between them. Germline CDR1 is DFQATT and CDR2 is SNEGSKA (reference sequence). The CDR3 is made up of 10 amino acids. Via MiXCR, TCRdb re-called the RT-PCR reads, giving one row per CDR3 protein. The repertoire holds roughly 940,000 distinct CDR3 sequences, around 17% seen once, with around 6% in the top ten. The origin of this receptor is a human donor who was either an allogeneic HSCT recipient or a stem cell or donor lymphocyte infusion donor (not recorded which). It is not recorded whose cells these are; they may come from a transplant donor. The V gene is TRBV20-1, the J gene TRBJ1-1; no definite D call. The sample was blood, either unsorted or a sorted T cell fraction (not recorded which). The CDR3 sequence: CSARRDEAFF. The CDR3 DNA reads TGCAGTGCTAGAAGGGATGAAGCTTTCTTT.